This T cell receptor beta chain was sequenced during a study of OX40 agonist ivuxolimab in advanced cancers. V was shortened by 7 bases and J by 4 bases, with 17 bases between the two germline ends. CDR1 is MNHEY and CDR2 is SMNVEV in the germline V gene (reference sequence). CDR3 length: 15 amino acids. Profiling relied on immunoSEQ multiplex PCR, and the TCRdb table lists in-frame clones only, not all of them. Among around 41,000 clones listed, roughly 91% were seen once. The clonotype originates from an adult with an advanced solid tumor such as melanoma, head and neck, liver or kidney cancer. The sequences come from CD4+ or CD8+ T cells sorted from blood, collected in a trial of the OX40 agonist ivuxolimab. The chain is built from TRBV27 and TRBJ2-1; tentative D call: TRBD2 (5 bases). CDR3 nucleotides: TGTGCCAGCAATCGGGGTTGGCCGGGGTACAATGAGCAGTTCTTC. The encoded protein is CASNRGWPGYNEQFF.